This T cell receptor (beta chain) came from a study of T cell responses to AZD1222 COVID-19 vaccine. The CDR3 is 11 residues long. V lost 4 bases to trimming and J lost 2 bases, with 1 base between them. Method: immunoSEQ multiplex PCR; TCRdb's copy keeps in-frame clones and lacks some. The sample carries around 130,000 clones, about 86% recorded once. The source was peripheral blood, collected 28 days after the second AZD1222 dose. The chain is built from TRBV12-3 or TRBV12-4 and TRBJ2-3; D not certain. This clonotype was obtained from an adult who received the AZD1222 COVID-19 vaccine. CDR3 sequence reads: CASSYTDTQYF. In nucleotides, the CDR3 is TGTGCCAGCAGTTACACAGATACGCAGTATTTT.